This T cell receptor beta chain appears in the sequencing data of a study of blood T cell repertoires in COVID-19. Study-level information: The United States, Italy and Spain supplied acute and convalescent COVID-19 samples. T cells, B-cell-depleted T cells, or PBMCs supplied cDNA or gDNA.

The assay was immunoSEQ multiplex PCR, and TCRdb's table has in-frame clones only and misses some. Seen here are 110,000 or so clones, 65% to 80% observed once, and the top ten hold 5% to 7.5%. This clonotype was obtained from a man in his sixties or seventies with acute or convalescent COVID-19. Sequences were obtained from peripheral blood.

The CDR3 sequence is CASSQWTGNEQYF. The CDR3 nucleotides are TGCGCCAGCAGCCAATGGACAGGGAACGAGCAGTACTTC. V gene TRBV5-1 combines with J gene TRBJ2-7; 8 bases match TRBD1. The V and J ends lost 4 bases and 5 bases, in that order; junction bases with no gene match: 5. The germline V gene encodes CDR1 SGHRS and CDR2 YFSETQ. The CDR3 spans 13 residues.